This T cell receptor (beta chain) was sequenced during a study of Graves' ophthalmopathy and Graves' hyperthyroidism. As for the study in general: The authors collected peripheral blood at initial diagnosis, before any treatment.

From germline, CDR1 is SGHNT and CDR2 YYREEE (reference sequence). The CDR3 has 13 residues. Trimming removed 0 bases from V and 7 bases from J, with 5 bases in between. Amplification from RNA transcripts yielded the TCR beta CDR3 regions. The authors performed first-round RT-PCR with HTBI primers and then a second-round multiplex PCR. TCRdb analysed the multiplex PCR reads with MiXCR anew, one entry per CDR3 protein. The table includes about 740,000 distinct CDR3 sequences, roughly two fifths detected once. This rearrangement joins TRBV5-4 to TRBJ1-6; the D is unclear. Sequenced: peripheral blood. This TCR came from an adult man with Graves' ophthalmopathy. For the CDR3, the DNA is TGTGCCAGCAGCTTGGAGAGGAATTCACCCCTCCACTTT. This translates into CASSLERNSPLHF.